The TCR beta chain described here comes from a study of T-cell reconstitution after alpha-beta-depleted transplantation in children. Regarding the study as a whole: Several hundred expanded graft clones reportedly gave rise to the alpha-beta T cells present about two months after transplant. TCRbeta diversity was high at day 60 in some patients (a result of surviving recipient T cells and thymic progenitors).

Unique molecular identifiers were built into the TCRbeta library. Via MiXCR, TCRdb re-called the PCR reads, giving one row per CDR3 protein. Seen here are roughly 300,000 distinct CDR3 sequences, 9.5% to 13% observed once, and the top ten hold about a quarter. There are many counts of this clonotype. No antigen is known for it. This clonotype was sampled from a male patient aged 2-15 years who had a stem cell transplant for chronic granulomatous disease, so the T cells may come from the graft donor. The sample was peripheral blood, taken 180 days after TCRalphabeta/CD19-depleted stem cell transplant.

The CDR3 coding sequence is TGCAGTGCTCGGACAGGGCGCCCCTACGAGCAGTACTTC. Translating it yields CSARTGRPYEQYF. This sequence joins TRBV20-1 and TRBJ2-7; 8 bases agree with TRBD1. CDR1 is DFQATT and CDR2 is SNEGSKA in the germline V gene (reference sequence). V lost 5 bases, J lost 2 bases, and 5 bases stayed unmatched. The CDR3 sequence is 13 residues long.